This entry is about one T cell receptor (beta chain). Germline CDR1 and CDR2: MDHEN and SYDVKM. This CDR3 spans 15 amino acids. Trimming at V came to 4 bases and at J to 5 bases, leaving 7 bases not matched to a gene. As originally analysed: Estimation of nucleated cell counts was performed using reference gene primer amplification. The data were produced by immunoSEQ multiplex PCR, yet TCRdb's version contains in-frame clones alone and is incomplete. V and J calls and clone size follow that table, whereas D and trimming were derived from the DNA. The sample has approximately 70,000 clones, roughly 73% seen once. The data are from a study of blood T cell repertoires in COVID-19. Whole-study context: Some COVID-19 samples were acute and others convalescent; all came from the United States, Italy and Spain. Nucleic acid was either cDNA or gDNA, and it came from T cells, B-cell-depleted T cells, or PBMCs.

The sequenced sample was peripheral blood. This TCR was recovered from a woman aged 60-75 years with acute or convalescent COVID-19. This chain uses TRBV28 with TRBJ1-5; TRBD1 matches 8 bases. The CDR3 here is CASSSRTGLHQPQHF. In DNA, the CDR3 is TGTGCCAGCAGTTCAAGGACAGGGCTACATCAGCCCCAGCATTTT.